A single sample is the source of the 9 T cell receptor beta chains below, sequenced in a study of OX40 agonist ivuxolimab in advanced cancers. The protocol was immunoSEQ multiplex PCR, while the TCRdb copy is restricted to in-frame clones and leaves out a portion. The sample yields tens of thousands of clones, about 90% seen once. Sequenced here: CD4+ or CD8+ T cells sorted from blood, sampled in a trial of the OX40 agonist ivuxolimab. The receptor set was obtained from an adult with an advanced solid tumor such as melanoma, head and neck, liver or kidney cancer.

For the CDR3, the DNA is TGTGCCATCAGTGAGCTTGGAGGGGATCAGTTCTTC. Protein product: CAISELGGDQFF. The rearrangement links TRBV10-3 to TRBJ2-1, with D possibly TRBD2 on 6 matching bases. This CDR3 is built from 12 residues. Deletions cut 2 bases from V and 13 bases from J, with 12 bases between. In germline, CDR1 is ENHRY, CDR2 SYGVKD.

The chain links TRBV27 to TRBJ2-6, with D uncertain. The CDR3 length is 18 residues. Trimming pared 5 bases from V and 5 bases from J, leaving 22 bases between. In germline, CDR1 is MNHEY, CDR2 SMNVEV (reference sequence). CDR3: CASSQPSWLQSRANVLTF. Written as DNA, the CDR3 is TGTGCCAGCAGTCAACCGAGCTGGCTACAAAGTCGGGCCAACGTCCTGACTTTC.

The J gene is TRBJ2-3, the V gene TRBV6-1, with D perhaps matching TRBD1 (6 bases). The length of the CDR3 is 19 residues. Trimming removed 2 bases at V and 0 bases at J, with 21 bases between. Germline V gives CDR1 MNHNS, CDR2 SASEGT. The CDR3: CASSERIVTGSFSTDTQYF. The CDR3 DNA follows: TGTGCCAGCAGTGAAAGAATAGTTACAGGGAGTTTTAGCACAGATACGCAGTATTTT.

The chain has TRBV28 and TRBJ2-7, with TRBD1 identical over 9 bases. J gave up 0 bases and V 6 bases, and 9 bases lay outside the gene matches. The CDR3 spans 16 residues. In germline, CDR1 is MDHEN, CDR2 SYDVKM. CDR3 in DNA: TGTGCCAGCAGACTTACAGGGGGCCCGAGCTCCTACGAGCAGTACTTC. Protein product: CASRLTGGPSSYEQYF.

CDR3 protein: CASSTGVQTQYF. Written as DNA, the CDR3 is TGTGCCAGCAGCACAGGGGTACAGACCCAGTACTTC. The V and J genes are TRBV11-2 and TRBJ2-5, with 7 bases that match TRBD1. Trimming removed 5 bases from V and 6 bases from J; junction bases left unmatched: 3. The CDR3 covers 12 residues. CDR1 and CDR2 (germline): SGHAT, FQNNGV.

The chain has TRBV7-2 and TRBJ2-5; D gene ambiguous. CDR3 length equals 17 residues. Germline V gives CDR1 SGHTA, CDR2 FQGNSA. Between the trimmed V and J ends, which lost 2 bases and 1 base, there was a span of 17 bases. CDR3 in amino acids: CASSLTAGAGLQETQYF. The DNA of the CDR3 is TGTGCCAGCAGCTTAACCGCCGGCGCCGGCCTCCAAGAGACCCAGTACTTC.

This sequence joins TRBV9 and TRBJ1-6; maybe TRBD1 (6 bases). CDR1 and CDR2 (germline): SGDLS, YYNGEE. V was trimmed by 3 bases and J by 10 bases, leaving 11 bases between them. The CDR3 has 13 amino acids. Here the CDR3 DNA reads TGTGCCAGCAGCGCAGGGGAAGGATCACCCCTCCACTTT. Protein product: CASSAGEGSPLHF.

The genes are TRBV6-6 and TRBJ2-2; a weak D match, TRBD1 (6 bases). The V and J ends lost 4 bases and 1 base respectively, with 10 bases between them. Germline V gene lookup returns CDR1 MNHNY and CDR2 SVGAGI (reference sequence). CDR3 length: 15 residues. CDR3 nucleotide sequence: TGTGCCAGCAGTTCCGGGACAATGAACACCGGGGAGCTGTTTTTT. This sequence encodes CASSSGTMNTGELFF.

CDR3 loop: CASSLLYPEQFF. DNA of the CDR3: TGTGCCAGCAGCTTACTTTATCCCGAGCAGTTCTTC. V is TRBV7-8 and J is TRBJ2-1, with D unclear. Germline V gene lookup returns CDR1 SGHVS and CDR2 FQNEAQ. Deletions cut 2 bases from V and 10 bases from J, with 9 bases between. The CDR3 runs 12 residues.